The sequence of this T cell receptor beta chain was determined in a study of shared clonotypes between healthy human individuals. Study-wide results and limits: Around 5% of naive CD4 clonotypes were shared across a few donors.

The table came from immunoSEQ multiplex PCR; TCRdb's copy has only in-frame clones and leaves some out. Among around 1 million clones listed, less than 85% were seen once. Details on this clone: Its antigen is not known.

The CDR3 is 14 residues long. Per the germline V gene, CDR1 is SGHTA and CDR2 is FQGNSA. Germline trimming cut 4 bases from V and 4 bases from J; bases unmatched to any gene: 6. This chain uses TRBV7-2 with TRBJ1-1, with 7 bases matching TRBD1. Sequenced sample: memory CD4+ T cells sorted from blood. Subset: CD45RA-negative fraction. The sequence was collected from a man between 18 and 29 years old in good health. CDR3 region: CASSYDRASTEAFF. CDR3 nucleotides: TGTGCCAGCAGCTATGACAGGGCGAGCACTGAAGCTTTCTTT.